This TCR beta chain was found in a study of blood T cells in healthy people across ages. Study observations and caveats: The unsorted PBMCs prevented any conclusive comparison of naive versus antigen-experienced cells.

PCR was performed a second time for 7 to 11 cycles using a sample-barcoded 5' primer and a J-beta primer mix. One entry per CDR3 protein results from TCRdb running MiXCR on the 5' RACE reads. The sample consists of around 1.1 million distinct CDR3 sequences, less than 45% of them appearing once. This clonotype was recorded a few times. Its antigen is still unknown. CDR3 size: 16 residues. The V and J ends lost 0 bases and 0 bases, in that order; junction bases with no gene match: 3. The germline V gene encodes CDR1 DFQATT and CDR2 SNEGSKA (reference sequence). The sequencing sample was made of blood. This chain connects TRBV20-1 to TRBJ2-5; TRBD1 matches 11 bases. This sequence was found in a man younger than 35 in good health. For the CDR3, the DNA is TGCAGTGCTAGAGACGCGGGACAGGGGGACCAAGAGACCCAGTACTTC. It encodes CSARDAGQGDQETQYF.